These T cell receptor beta chains were read from a single sample in a study of beta chain features in type 1 diabetes. Profiling relied on immunoSEQ multiplex PCR, and the TCRdb table lists in-frame clones only, not all of them. The sample gives about 700,000 clones, roughly 12% of which show up once; approximately 0.022% is in the top ten. The sequenced sample consisted of naive CD4+ T cells from blood. The receptors originated from a man aged 18 to 29 with type 1 diabetes. The CDR3 runs from the conserved cysteine through the conserved F or W. The D gene is left open where the match is weak. Size is stated for part of the rows, as once, few or many counts, or as a class when the clone is expanded.

-	TRBV4-1	TRBJ2-7	-	CASSSTGFSEQYF	TGCGCCAGCAGCTCGACAGGCTTCAGCGAGCAGTACTTC
-	TRBV5-4	TRBJ1-1	few	CASSRDGQRNTEAFF	TGTGCCAGCAGTCGTGACGGACAGCGGAACACTGAAGCTTTCTTT
-	TRBV7-9	TRBJ1-1	-	CASSLEGFNTEAFF	TGTGCCAGCAGCTTAGAGGGTTTTAACACTGAAGCTTTCTTT
-	TRBV21-1	TRBJ2-7	-	CATHRGSSYEQYF	TGTGCCACCCACCGTGGGAGCTCCTACGAGCAGTACTTC
TRBD2	TRBV7-9	TRBJ2-1	-	CASSSEGTSGKLYNEQFF	TGTGCCAGCAGCTCCGAGGGGACTAGCGGGAAACTATACAATGAGCAGTTCTTC
-	TRBV6-1	TRBJ1-4	-	CASIQIWVVGEKLFF	TGTGCCAGCATCCAAATATGGGTCGTGGGTGAAAAACTGTTTTTT
-	TRBV15	TRBJ2-5	-	CATSRDPEETQYF	TGTGCCACCAGCAGAGATCCCGAAGAGACCCAGTACTTC
-	TRBV11-3	TRBJ2-3	few	CASSLDSRPSGTDTQYF	TGTGCCAGCAGCTTAGACAGTCGTCCCAGCGGCACAGATACGCAGTATTTT
-	TRBV2	TRBJ2-5	few	CASISAGGVSQETQYF	TGTGCCAGCATTTCCGCGGGCGGGGTGTCCCAAGAGACCCAGTACTTC
TRBD1	TRBV28	TRBJ1-6	few	CASSSGQFYNSPLHF	TGTGCCAGCAGTTCGGGACAGTTCTATAATTCACCCCTCCACTTT
-	TRBV19	TRBJ2-3	few	CASSGTSTDTQYF	TGTGCCAGTTCGGGGACGTCCACAGATACGCAGTATTTT
-	TRBV5-1	TRBJ1-2	-	CASSQDARYGYTF	TGCGCCAGCAGCCAGGACGCCCGCTATGGCTACACCTTC
TRBD1	TRBV15	TRBJ1-1	-	CATKTLTGGFTEAFF	TGTGCCACCAAAACCCTTACAGGGGGGTTCACTGAAGCTTTCTTT
-	TRBV10-3	TRBJ2-3	many	CAISSKGGTTDTQYF	TGTGCCATCTCTTCTAAAGGAGGGACCACAGATACGCAGTATTTT
-	TRBV28	TRBJ2-7	few	CAIRPGERGIHEQYF	TGTGCCATCAGACCCGGGGAGAGGGGCATCCACGAGCAGTACTTC
-	TRBV2	TRBJ1-5	-	CASSNGQYSNQPQHF	TGTGCCAGCAGCAACGGACAGTATAGCAATCAGCCCCAGCATTTT
-	TRBV27	TRBJ1-1	-	CASSLWDATSETEAFF	TGTGCCAGCAGTTTATGGGACGCCACGAGTGAGACTGAAGCTTTCTTT
-	TRBV18	TRBJ2-5	-	CASSPRREQETQYF	TGTGCCAGCTCACCACGAAGGGAGCAAGAGACCCAGTACTTC
-	TRBV6-5	TRBJ1-2	-	CASGSNFLGGYTF	TGTGCCAGCGGGTCGAATTTCCTCGGGGGCTACACCTTC
-	TRBV5-1	TRBJ2-3	-	CASSLERTSTDTQYF	TGCGCCAGCAGCTTGGAACGGACTAGCACAGATACGCAGTATTTT
-	TRBV18	TRBJ2-3	few	CASSPIPPIGLGVQYF	TGTGCCAGCTCACCAATCCCCCCGATCGGGTTAGGTGTGCAGTATTTT
TRBD1	TRBV6-6	TRBJ1-1	-	CASSYRQGDTEAFF	TGTGCCAGCAGTTACAGACAGGGTGACACTGAAGCTTTCTTT
-	TRBV7-3	TRBJ2-1	few	CASSFQGTDEQFF	TGTGCCAGCAGCTTTCAGGGGACCGATGAGCAGTTCTTC
TRBD1	TRBV25-1	TRBJ1-3	few	CASSAATGAGNTIYF	TGTGCCAGCAGTGCCGCAACAGGGGCTGGAAACACCATATATTTT
-	TRBV7-2	TRBJ2-7	few	CASSVDGGNSYEQYF	TGTGCCAGCAGCGTGGACGGGGGAAACTCCTACGAGCAGTACTTC
-	TRBV2	TRBJ2-7	-	CASSELGFEQYF	TGTGCCAGCAGTGAACTGGGATTCGAGCAGTACTTC
-	TRBV12-5	TRBJ2-2	-	CASGLGPGELFF	TGTGCTAGTGGTTTGGGGCCCGGGGAGCTGTTTTTT
TRBD2	TRBV6-5	TRBJ2-5	-	CASSYSGTSGEETQYF	TGTGCCAGCAGTTACTCGGGCACTAGCGGGGAGGAGACCCAGTACTTC
-	TRBV10-2	TRBJ2-7	-	CASRTGQTYEQYF	TGCGCCAGCAGGACTGGCCAGACCTACGAGCAGTACTTC